The T cell receptor beta chain under discussion was sequenced for a study of T cells in Graves' hyperthyroidism and ophthalmopathy. Amplification of TCR beta CDR3 regions was performed using RNA transcripts as template. An initial round of RT-PCR targeting the TCR CDR3 relied on the HTBI primer set. MiXCR, run by TCRdb on the multiplex PCR reads, gives a single entry per CDR3 protein. The sample has around 800,000 distinct CDR3 sequences; roughly 37% are singletons. At least ten counts were recorded for this clonotype. Hyperthyroidism was newly diagnosed in patients aged 18 to 65 (duration under 2 months). V trimming: 4 bases; J trimming: 2 bases; junction bases outside the gene matches: 3. Germline-derived CDR1 and CDR2 are LNHNV and YYDKDF (reference sequence). The CDR3 sequence is 14 residues long.

Sequencing input: blood. The clonotype originates from a man between 18 and 35 years old with Graves' hyperthyroidism. This chain uses TRBV15 with TRBJ2-5; TRBD2 matches 8 bases. CDR3 DNA sequence: TGTGCCACCAGCACTGTAGCGGGGCAAGAGACCCAGTACTTC. Its translation: CATSTVAGQETQYF.